This record covers a single TCR beta chain. This clonotype has only a few counts. This clone's antigen is unknown. No quality values exist for individual bases; no much larger clone is one base distant. This sample is drawn from a study of T-cell reconstitution after alpha-beta-depleted transplantation in children (dated by TCRdb to 2015 to 2016). Regarding the research as a whole: The study quantitatively tracked T-cell immune reconstitution after TCRalphabeta/CD19-depleted allogeneic hematopoietic cell transplantation in children using TCR repertoire profiling.

Library preparation used PCR. Sequencing was performed on an Illumina HiSeq 2500. Molecular barcoding was employed in the preparation of TCR libraries, with unique molecular identifiers being used to normalize TCRbeta repertoire quantification. The public sequencing data were trimmed at Q25 with fastp and processed into clonotypes with MiXCR by TCRdb, which kept only in-frame beta chains. When rows share a CDR3 protein, they turn into one entry using the most common DNA and genes. The sample includes about 610,000 distinct CDR3 sequences, with over 9.5% observed a single time. The top ten constitute roughly 3.9% of the sample. The source was PBMCs from the stem cell graft donor, collected from the stem cell graft. This clonotype was sampled from a human donor who donated a stem cell graft to a child with acute myeloid leukemia.

The CDR3 protein is CSAPPRGGTSNEQYF. At the DNA level, the sequence is TGCAGTGCCCCCCCCCGCGGCGGGACGTCCAACGAGCAGTACTTC. The rearrangement joined TRBV20-1 to TRBJ2-7; the D gene is perhaps TRBD2, from 6 matching bases. There are 15 amino acids in the CDR3, from cysteine to phenylalanine inclusive. Only CDR3 DNA is held: 45 bases, read in frame from base 1. Sequences DFQATT (CDR1) and SNEGSKA (CDR2) are obtained from the germline V gene (reference sequence). The trim is 6 bases for V and 5 bases for J, with a gap of 23 bases between the germline ends.